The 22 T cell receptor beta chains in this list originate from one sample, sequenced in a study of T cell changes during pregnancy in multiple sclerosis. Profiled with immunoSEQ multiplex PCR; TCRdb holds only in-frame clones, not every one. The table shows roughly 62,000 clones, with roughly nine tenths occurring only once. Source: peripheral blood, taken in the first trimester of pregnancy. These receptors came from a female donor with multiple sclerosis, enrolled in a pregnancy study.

CDR3: CASSRKTHTGTGELFF. CDR3 DNA sequence: TGCGCCAGCAGCCGAAAAACCCATACAGGGACCGGGGAGCTGTTTTTT. The rearrangement links TRBV4-3 to TRBJ2-2; a possible D gene is TRBD1 (6 bases). CDR3 length: 16 amino acids. Germline V CDR1 and CDR2: LGHNA, YSLEER. V shed 4 bases and J shed 5 bases, with 17 bases lying between them.

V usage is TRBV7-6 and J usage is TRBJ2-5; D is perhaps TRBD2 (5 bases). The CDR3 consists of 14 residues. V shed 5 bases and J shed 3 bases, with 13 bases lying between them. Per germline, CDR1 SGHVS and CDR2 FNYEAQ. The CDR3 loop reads CASSPETREETQYF. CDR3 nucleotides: TGTGCCAGCAGCCCCGAAACTAGAGAAGAGACCCAGTACTTC. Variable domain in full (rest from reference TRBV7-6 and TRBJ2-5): GAGVSQSPRYKVTKRGQDVALRCDPISGHVSLYWYRQALGQGPEFLTYFNYEAQQDKSGLPNDRFSAERPEGSISTLTIQRTEQRDSAMYRCASSPETREETQYFGPGTRLLVL.

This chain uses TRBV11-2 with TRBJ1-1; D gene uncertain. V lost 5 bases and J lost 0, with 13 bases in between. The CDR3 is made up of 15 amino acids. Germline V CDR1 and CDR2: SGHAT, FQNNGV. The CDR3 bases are TGTGCCAGCAGCACCGAGGGAGCGCTGAACACTGAAGCTTTCTTT. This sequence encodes CASSTEGALNTEAFF.

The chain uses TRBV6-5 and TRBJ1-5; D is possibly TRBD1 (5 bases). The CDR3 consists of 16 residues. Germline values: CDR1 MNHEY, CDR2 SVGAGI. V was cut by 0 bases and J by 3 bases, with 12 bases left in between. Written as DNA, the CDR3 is TGTGCCAGCAGTTACTCGATACCGGGGGTCAATCAGCCCCAGCATTTT. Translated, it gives CASSYSIPGVNQPQHF.

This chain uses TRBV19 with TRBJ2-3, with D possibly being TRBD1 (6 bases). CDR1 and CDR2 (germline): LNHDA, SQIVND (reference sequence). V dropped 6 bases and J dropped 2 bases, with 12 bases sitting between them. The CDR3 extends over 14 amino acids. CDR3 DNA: TGTGCCAGTAGCCCCGACAGGAACACAGATACGCAGTATTTT. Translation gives CASSPDRNTDTQYF. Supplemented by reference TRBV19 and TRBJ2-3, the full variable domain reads DGGITQSPKYLFRKEGQNVTLSCEQNLNHDAMYWYRQDPGQGLRLIYYSQIVNDFQKGDIAEGYSVSREKKESFPLTVTSAQKNPTAFYLCASSPDRNTDTQYFGPGTRLTVL.

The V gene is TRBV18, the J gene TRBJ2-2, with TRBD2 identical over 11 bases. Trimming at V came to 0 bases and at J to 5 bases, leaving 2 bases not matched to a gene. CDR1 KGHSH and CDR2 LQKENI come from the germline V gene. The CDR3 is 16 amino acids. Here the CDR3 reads CASSPPTSGRTGELFF. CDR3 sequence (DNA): TGTGCCAGCTCACCACCTACTAGCGGGAGAACCGGGGAGCTGTTTTTT.

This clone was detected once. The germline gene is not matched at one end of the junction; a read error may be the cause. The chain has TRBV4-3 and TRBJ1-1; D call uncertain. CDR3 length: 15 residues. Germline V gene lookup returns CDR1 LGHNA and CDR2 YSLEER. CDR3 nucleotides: TGCGCCAGCAGCCAAGATATAGGAGGGATCACTGAGGCTTTCTTT. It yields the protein CASSQDIGGITEAFF.

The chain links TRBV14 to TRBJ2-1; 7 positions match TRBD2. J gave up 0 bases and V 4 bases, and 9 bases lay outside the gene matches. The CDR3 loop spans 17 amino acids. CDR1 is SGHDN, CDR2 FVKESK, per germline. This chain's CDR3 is CASSPLRGGGSYNEQFF. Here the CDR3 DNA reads TGTGCCAGCAGCCCCCTCCGGGGCGGGGGCTCCTACAATGAGCAGTTCTTC.

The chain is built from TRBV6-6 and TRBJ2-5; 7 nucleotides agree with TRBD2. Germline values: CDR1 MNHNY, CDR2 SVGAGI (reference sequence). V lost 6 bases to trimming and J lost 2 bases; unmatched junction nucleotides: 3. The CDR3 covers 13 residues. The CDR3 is CASSPGGQETQYF. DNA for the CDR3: TGTGCCAGCAGCCCCGGGGGGCAAGAGACCCAGTACTTC.

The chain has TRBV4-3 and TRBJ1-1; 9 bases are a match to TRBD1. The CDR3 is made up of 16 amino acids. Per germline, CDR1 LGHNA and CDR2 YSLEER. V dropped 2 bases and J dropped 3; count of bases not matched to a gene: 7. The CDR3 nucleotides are TGCGCCAGCAGCCAACGACAGGGGGGGGTCTACACTGAAGCTTTCTTT. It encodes CASSQRQGGVYTEAFF.

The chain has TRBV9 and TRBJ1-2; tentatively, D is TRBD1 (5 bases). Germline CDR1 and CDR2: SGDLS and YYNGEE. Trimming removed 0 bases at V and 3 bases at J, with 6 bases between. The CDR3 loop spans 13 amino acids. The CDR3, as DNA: TGTGCCAGCAGCGTAGAAGGGGACTATGGCTACACCTTC. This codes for CASSVEGDYGYTF.

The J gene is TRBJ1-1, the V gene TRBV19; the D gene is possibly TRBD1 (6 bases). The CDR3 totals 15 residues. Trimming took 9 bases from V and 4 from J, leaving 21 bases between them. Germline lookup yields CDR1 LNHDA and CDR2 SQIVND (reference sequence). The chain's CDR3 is CASRGFQGPSTEAFF. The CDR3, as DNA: TGTGCCAGCAGAGGATTTCAGGGGCCCAGCACTGAAGCTTTCTTT.

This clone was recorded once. Here the CDR3 DNA reads TGCGCCAGTATACTAGGTGACCCGGGGGTAGCGGGCGATACGCAGTATTTT. This codes for CASILGDPGVAGDTQYF. The V gene is TRBV5-1, the J gene TRBJ2-3; TRBD2 matches at 7 bases. V shed 8 bases, J shed 6 bases, and the junction held 21 bases outside the gene matches. The CDR3 length is 17 residues. Germline CDR1 SGHRS, CDR2 YFSETQ.

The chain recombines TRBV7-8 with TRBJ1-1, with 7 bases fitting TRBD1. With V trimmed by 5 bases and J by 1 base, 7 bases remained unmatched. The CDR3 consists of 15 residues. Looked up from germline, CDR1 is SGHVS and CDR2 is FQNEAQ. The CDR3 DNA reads TGTGCCAGCAGCCCTCTGGGACAGTCGAACACTGAAGCTTTCTTT. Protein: CASSPLGQSNTEAFF.

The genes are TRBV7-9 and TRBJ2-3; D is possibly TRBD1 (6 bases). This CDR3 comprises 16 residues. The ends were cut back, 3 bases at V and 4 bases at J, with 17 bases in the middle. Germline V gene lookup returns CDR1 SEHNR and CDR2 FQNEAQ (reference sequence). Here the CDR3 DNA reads TGTGCCAGCAGCTTTGGACAGACAAGGTTGGCAGATACGCAGTATTTT. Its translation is CASSFGQTRLADTQYF.

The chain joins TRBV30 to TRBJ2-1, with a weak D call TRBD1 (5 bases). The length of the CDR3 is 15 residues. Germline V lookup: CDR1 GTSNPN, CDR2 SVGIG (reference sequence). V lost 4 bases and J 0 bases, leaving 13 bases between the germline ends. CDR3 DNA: TGTGCCTGGAATCGCTGGGGCGGCTCCTACAATGAGCAGTTCTTC. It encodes CAWNRWGGSYNEQFF.

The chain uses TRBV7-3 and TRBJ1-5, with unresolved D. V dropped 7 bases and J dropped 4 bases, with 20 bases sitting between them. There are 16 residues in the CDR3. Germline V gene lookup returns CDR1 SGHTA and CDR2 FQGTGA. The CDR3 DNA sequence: TGTGCCAGCACCATCCTAGGGCCCGGGGTTAATCAGCCCCAGCATTTT. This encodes CASTILGPGVNQPQHF. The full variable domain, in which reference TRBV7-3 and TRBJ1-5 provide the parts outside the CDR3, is GAGVSQTPSNKVTEKGKYVELRCDPISGHTALYWYRQSLGQGPEFLIYFQGTGAADDSGLPNDRFFAVRPEGSVSTLKIQRTERGDSAVYLCASTILGPGVNQPQHFGDGTRLSIL.

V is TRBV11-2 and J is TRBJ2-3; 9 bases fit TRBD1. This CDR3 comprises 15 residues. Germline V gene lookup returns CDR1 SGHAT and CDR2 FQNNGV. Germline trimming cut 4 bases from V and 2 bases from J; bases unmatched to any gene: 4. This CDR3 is CASSSGQGDTDTQYF. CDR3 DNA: TGTGCCAGCAGCTCGGGACAGGGAGACACAGATACGCAGTATTTT.

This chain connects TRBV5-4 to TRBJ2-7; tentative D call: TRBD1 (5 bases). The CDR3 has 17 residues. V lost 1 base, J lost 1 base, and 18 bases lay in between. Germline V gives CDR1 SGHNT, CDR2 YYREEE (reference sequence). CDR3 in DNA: TGTGCCAGCAGCTTGCCTCCAGGGTGGGGAAGTTCCTACGAGCAGTACTTC. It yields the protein CASSLPPGWGSSYEQYF.

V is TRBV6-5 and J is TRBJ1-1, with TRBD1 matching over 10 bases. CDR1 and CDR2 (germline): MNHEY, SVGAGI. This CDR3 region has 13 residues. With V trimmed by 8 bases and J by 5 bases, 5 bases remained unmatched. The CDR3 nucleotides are TGTGCCAGCCGCGGGACAGGGGAGACTGAAGCTTTCTTT. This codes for CASRGTGETEAFF.

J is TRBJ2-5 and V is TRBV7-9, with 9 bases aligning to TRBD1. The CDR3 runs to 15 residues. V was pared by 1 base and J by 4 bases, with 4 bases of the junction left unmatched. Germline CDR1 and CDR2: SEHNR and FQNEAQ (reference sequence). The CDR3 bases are TGTGCCAGCAGCTTAGGGGGACAGGGAAGAGAGACCCAGTACTTC. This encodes CASSLGGQGRETQYF.

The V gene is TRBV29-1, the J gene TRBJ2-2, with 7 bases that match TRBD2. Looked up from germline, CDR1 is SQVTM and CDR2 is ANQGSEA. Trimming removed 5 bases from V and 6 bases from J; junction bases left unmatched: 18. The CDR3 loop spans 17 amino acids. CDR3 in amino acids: CSVLGGESREGSGELFF. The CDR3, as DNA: TGCAGCGTTCTCGGAGGTGAATCCAGGGAGGGTTCCGGGGAGCTGTTTTTT.